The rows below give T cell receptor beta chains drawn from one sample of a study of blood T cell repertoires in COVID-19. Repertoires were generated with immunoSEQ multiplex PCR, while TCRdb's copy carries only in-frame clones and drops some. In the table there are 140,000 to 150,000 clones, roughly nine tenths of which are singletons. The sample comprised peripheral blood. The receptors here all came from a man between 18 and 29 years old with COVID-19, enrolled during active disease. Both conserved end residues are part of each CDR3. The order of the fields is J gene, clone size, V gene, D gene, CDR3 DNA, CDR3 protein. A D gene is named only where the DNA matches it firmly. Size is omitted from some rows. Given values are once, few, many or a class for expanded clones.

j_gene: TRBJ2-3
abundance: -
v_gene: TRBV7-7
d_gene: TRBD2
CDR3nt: TGTGCTAGCAGCCCGGGGGAGGGGAGCACAGATACGCAGTATTTT
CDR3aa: CASSPGEGSTDTQYF

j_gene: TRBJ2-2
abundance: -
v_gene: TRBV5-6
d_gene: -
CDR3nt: TGTGCCAGCAGCTTAGGAGATACCGGGGAGCTGTTTTTT
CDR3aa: CASSLGDTGELFF

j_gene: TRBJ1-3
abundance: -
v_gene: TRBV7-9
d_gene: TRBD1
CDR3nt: TGTGCCAGCAGCTTAGACAGGGGAAACTCTGGAAACACCATATATTTT
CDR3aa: CASSLDRGNSGNTIYF

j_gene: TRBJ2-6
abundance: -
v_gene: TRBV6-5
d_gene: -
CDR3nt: TGTGCCAGCGTAAGCCGGGAATCTGGGGCCAACGTCCTGACTTTC
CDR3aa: CASVSRESGANVLTF

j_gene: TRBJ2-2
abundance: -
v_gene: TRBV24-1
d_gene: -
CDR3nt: TGTGCCACCAGTGATTTGGGGCAGGGACTGAACACCGGGGAGCTGTTTTTT
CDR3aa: CATSDLGQGLNTGELFF

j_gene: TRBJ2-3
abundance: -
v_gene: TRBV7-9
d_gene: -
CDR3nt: TGTGCCAGCAGCTTAGCTAGCGTCCCCACAGATACGCAGTATTTT
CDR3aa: CASSLASVPTDTQYF

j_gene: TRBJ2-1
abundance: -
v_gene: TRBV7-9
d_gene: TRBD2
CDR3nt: TGTGCCAGCAGCACCCGACTAGCGCAAGAAGAGCAGTTCTTC
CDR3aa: CASSTRLAQEEQFF

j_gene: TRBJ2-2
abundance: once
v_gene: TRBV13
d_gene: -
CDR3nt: TGTGCCAGCAGGTCTAGTGATTCCGGGGAGCTGTTTTTT
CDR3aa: CASRSSDSGELFF

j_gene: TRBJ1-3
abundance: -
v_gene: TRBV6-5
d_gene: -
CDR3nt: TGTGCCAGCAGTTACTCGAACACAGCTGGAAACACCATATATTTT
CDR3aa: CASSYSNTAGNTIYF

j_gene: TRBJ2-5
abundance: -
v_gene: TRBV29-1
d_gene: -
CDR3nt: TGCAGCGTTGGCTTACTAGGACAGGGAGGGTTTCAAGAGACCCAGTACTTC
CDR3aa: CSVGLLGQGGFQETQYF

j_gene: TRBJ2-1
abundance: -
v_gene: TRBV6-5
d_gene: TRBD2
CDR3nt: TGTGCTAGCAAGGGACTAGCGGTCTACAATGAGCAGTTCTTC
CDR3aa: CASKGLAVYNEQFF

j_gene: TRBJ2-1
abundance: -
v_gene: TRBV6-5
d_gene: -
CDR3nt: TGTGCCTCGGGGGACGAGAGAGGTGGGGATGAGCAGTTCTTC
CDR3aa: CASGDERGGDEQFF

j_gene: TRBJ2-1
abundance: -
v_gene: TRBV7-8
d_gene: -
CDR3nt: TGTGCCAGCAGCCCAGGCGGGACTCTCAATGAGCAGTTCTTC
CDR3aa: CASSPGGTLNEQFF

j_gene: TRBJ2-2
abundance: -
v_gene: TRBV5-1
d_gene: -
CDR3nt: TGCGCCAGCAGCTTGGAGACTATACCGGGGGAGCTGTTTTTT
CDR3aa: CASSLETIPGELFF

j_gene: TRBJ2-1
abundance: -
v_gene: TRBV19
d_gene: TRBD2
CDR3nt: TGTGCCAGTAGTATCAGCCTAGCGGGAGTTAATGAGCAGTTCTTC
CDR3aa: CASSISLAGVNEQFF

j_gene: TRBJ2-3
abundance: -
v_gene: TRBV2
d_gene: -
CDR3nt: TGTGCCAGCAGTGAATGGGTCGGGTTCACAGATACGCAGTATTTT
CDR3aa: CASSEWVGFTDTQYF

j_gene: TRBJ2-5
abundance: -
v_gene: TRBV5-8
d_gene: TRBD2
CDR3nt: TGTGCCAGCAGCTTCGGACTAGCGCTAAAAGAGACCCAGTACTTC
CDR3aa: CASSFGLALKETQYF

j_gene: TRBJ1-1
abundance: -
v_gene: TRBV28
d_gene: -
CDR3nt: TGTGCCAGCAGTTTATTACCAAGGGAGGTCTTATTAACTGAAGCTTTCTTT
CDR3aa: CASSLLPREVLLTEAFF

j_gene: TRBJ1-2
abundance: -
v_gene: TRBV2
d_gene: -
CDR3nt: TGTGCCAGCAGTGCCACTATCTATGGCTACACCTTC
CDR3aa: CASSATIYGYTF

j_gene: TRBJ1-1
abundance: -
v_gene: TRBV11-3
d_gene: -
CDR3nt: TGTGCCAGCAGCTTAGCCGGCGGCACTGAAGCTTTCTTT
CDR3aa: CASSLAGGTEAFF

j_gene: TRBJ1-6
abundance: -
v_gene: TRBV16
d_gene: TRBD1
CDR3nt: TGTGCCAGCAGCCAATCTGCAGGAGGGACAGCTAATTCACCCCTCCACTTT
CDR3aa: CASSQSAGGTANSPLHF

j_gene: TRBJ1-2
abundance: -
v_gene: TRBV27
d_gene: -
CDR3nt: TGTGCCAGCAGTTTATCGGGGCCTCCACGGATTTCATATGGCTACACCTTC
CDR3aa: CASSLSGPPRISYGYTF

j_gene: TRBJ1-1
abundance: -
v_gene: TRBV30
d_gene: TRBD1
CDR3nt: TGTGCCTGGGATTCAGGGGGTACTGAAGCTTTCTTT
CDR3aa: CAWDSGGTEAFF

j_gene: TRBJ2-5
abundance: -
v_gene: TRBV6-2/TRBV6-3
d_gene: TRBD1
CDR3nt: TGTGCCAGCAGTCAACTACAGGGGATTAAAGAGACCCAGTACTTC
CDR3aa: CASSQLQGIKETQYF

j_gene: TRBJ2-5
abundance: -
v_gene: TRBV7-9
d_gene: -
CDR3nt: TGTGCCAGCAGCTTAATCGGGGGGCTTCCCGCAATTGAGACCCAGTACTTC
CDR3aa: CASSLIGGLPAIETQYF

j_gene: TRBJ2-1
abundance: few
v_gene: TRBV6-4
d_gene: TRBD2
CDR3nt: TGTGCCAGCAGTGACAGCGGGAGTTACAATGAGCAGTTCTTC
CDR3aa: CASSDSGSYNEQFF

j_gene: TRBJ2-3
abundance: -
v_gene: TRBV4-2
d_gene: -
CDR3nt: TGTGCCAGCAGCCAAGATGCTGCTCTGGCTAGCGTCCCAGATACGCAGTATTTT
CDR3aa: CASSQDAALASVPDTQYF

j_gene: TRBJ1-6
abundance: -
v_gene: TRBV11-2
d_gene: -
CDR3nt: TGTGCCAGCAGCAAGGGGAGGGAAAATTCACCCCTCCACTTT
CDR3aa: CASSKGRENSPLHF

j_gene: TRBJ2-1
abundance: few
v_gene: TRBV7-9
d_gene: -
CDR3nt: TGTGCCAGCAGCTCCATAGACCGGTGGAGGCAGTTCTTC
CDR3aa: CASSSIDRWRQFF

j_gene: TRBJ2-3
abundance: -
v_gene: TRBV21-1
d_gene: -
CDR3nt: TGTGCCAGCATCGCCGAGGAGGGCAGCACAGATACGCAGTATTTT
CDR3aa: CASIAEEGSTDTQYF

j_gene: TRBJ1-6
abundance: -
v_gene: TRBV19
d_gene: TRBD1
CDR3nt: TGTGCCAGTACCCTGACCGGGACAGGGGATAATTCACCCCTCCACTTT
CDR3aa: CASTLTGTGDNSPLHF

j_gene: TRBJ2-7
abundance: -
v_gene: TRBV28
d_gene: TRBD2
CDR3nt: TGTGCCAGCAGTTCGACCGGACTAGCGGGCAGCTCCTACGAGCAGTACTTC
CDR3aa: CASSSTGLAGSSYEQYF

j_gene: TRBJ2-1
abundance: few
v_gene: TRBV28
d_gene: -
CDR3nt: TGTGCCAGCAGCCCACACAGGGGAGGATACAATGAGCAGTTCTTC
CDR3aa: CASSPHRGGYNEQFF

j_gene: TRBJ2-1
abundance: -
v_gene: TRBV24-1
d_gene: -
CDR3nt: TGTGCCACCAGTCAGGGGCACCCAGCGGGATACAGGGTGCATGAGCAGTTCTTC
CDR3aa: CATSQGHPAGYRVHEQFF

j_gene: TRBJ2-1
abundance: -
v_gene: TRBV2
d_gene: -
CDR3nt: TGTGCCAGCAAAGGTGGGGCGATAGGCTATGAGCAGTTCTTC
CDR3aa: CASKGGAIGYEQFF

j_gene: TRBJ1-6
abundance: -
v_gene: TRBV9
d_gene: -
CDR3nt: TGTGCCAGCAGCGGACTGACAGGTTCGGATAATTCACCCCTCCACTTT
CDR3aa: CASSGLTGSDNSPLHF

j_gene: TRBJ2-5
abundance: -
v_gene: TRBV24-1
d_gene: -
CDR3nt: TGTGCCACCGGAGGGACAGACCAAGAGACCCAGTACTTC
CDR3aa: CATGGTDQETQYF

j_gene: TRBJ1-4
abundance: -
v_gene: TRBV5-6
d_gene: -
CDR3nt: TGTGCCAGCAGCCCAATCGCAACTAATGAAAAACTGCTTTTT
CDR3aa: CASSPIATNEKLLF

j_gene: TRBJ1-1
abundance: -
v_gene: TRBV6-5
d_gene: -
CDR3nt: TGTGCCAGCAGTTCAAACCTAAACACTGAAGCTTTCTTT
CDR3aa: CASSSNLNTEAFF

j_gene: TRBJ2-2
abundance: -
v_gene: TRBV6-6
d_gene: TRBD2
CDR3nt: TGTGCCAGCAGTCCGGGACTAGTCGGGCTACCGCCTTCCGGGGAGCTGTTTTTT
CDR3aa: CASSPGLVGLPPSGELFF

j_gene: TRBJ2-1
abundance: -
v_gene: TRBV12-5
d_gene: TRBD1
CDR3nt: TGTGCTAGTGAGCTATCAGGGGGCGATGAGCAGTTCTTC
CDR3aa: CASELSGGDEQFF

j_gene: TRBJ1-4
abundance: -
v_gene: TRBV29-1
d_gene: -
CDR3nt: TGCAGCGTTGAACCCCTTGCAACTAATGAAAAACTGCTTTTT
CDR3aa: CSVEPLATNEKLLF

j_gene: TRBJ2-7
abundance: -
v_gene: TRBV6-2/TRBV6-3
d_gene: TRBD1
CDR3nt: TGTGCCAGCAGTTACTTGGCAGGGGGCTACGAGCAGTACTTC
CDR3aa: CASSYLAGGYEQYF

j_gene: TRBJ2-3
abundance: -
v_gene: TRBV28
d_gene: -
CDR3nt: TGTGCCAGCAGTTCCATCTATCGGGACATCTCTAGCACAGATACGCAGTATTTT
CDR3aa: CASSSIYRDISSTDTQYF

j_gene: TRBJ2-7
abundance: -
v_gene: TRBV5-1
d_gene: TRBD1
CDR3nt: TGCGCCAGCAGCCTAGGAACAGGGGCGGAAAAGTACGAGCAGTACTTC
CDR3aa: CASSLGTGAEKYEQYF

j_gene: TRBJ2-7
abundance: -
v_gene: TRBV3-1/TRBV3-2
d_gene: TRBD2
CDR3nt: TGTGCCAGCAGCCAAGGGCTAGCGGCCTACGAGCAGTACTTC
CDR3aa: CASSQGLAAYEQYF

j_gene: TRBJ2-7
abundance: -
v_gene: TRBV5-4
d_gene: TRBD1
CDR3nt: TGTGCCAGCAGCTTGGACAGGGGGCTCTTCTACGAGCAGTACTTC
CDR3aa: CASSLDRGLFYEQYF

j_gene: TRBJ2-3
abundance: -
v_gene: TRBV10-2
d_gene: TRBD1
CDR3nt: TGCGCCAGCAGTGATAAGGACAGGGGTATTGATACGCAGTATTTT
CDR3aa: CASSDKDRGIDTQYF

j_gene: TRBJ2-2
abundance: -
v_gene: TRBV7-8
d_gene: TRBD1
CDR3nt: TGTGCCAGCAGCTTCGGACAGGGGACATCCGTAATGAACACCGGGGAGCTGTTTTTT
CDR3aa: CASSFGQGTSVMNTGELFF

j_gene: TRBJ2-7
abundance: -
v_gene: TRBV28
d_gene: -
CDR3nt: TGTGCCAGCAGTCTAGGCGTCTACGAGCAGTACTTC
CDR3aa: CASSLGVYEQYF

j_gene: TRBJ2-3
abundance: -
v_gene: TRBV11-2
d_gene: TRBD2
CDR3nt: TGTGCCAGCAGCCCGGGACTAGCGGGAGTAACAGATACGCAGTATTTT
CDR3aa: CASSPGLAGVTDTQYF

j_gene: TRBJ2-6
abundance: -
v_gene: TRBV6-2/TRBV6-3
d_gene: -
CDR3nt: TGTGCCAGCAGTTACCGGGGAGCCTCTGGGGCCAACGTCCTGACTTTC
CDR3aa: CASSYRGASGANVLTF

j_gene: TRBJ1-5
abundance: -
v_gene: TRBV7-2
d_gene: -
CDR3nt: TGTGCCAGCAGCCGCCCAGGGGCCGGTCAGCCCCAGCATTTT
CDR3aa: CASSRPGAGQPQHF

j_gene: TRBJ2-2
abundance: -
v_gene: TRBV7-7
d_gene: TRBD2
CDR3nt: TGTGCCAGCAGCTTAGGGGCTAGCGGGAACACCGGGGAGCTGTTTTTT
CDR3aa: CASSLGASGNTGELFF

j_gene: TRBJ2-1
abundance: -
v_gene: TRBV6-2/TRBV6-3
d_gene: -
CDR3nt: TGTGCCAGCAGTTTGGAAGCGTCTTCCTACAATGAGCAGTTCTTC
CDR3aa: CASSLEASSYNEQFF